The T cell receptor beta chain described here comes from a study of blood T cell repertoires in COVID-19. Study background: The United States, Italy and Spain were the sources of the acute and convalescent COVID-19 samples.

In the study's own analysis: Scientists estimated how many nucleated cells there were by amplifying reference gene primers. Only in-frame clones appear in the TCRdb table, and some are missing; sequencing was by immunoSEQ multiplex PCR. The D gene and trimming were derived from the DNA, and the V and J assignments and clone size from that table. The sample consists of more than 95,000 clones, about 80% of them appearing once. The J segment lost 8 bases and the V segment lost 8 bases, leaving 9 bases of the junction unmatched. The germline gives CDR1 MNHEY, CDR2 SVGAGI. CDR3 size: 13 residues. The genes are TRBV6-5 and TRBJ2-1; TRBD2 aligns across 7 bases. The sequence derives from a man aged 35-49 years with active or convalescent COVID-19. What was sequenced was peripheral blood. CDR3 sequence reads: CASSWAGRDEQFF. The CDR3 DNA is TGTGCCAGCTCGTGGGCAGGGAGGGATGAGCAGTTCTTC.